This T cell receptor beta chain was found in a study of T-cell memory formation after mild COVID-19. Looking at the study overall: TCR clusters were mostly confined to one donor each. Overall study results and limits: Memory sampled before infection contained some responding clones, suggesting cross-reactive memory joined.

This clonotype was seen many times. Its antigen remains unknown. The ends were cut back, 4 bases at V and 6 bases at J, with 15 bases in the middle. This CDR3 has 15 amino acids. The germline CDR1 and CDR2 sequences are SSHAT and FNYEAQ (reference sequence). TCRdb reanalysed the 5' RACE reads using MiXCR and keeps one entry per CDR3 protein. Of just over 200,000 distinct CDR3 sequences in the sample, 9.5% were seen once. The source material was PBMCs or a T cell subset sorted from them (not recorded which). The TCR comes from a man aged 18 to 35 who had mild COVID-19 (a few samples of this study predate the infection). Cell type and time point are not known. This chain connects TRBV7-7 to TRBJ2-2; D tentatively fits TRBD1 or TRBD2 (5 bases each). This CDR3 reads CASSSGLGDAGELFF. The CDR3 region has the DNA TGTGCCAGCAGCTCAGGTTTGGGGGATGCCGGGGAGCTGTTTTTT.